The TCR beta chain under discussion was sequenced for a study of graft-versus-host responses after intestinal transplantation. Overall study context: Every transplant recipient was induced with anti-thymocyte globulin, then maintained on tacrolimus and steroids for about 3 years. The study, taken as a whole, reports: The recipient marrow held GvH clones, and some of them showed up first in ileum or blood.

The assay was immunoSEQ multiplex PCR, and TCRdb's table has in-frame clones only and misses some. The sample has about 23,000 clones; 90% are singletons. Germline CDR1 and CDR2: LGHNT and FRNRAP. This CDR3 region has 14 residues. Trimming took off 7 bases at V and 3 bases at J, with 13 bases between the two ends. Of note for this clone: Its specificity is unknown.

The gene calls are TRBV12-5 and TRBJ1-5, with D uncertain. The sequenced sample was PBMCs, obtained 39 to 40 days after intestinal transplant. This receptor was taken from a human patient who received an intestinal transplant, so some T cells may come from the graft donor. The CDR3 is CASDQSRHNQPQHF. Here the CDR3 DNA reads TGTGCTAGTGACCAAAGCAGGCACAATCAGCCCCAGCATTTT.